The sequence of this T cell receptor beta chain was determined in a study of blood T cell repertoires in COVID-19. Study information: T cells, B-cell-depleted T cells, or PBMCs supplied cDNA or gDNA.

The ends lost 7 bases at V and 2 bases at J; junction bases unmatched: 6. From germline, CDR1 is LGHNT and CDR2 FRNRAP. The CDR3 has 14 amino acids. Clones were read by immunoSEQ multiplex PCR, and TCRdb kept only the in-frame ones, dropping some. The sample contains hundreds of thousands of clones, 85% to 90% of which appear only once. The receptor comes from a man younger than 45 who had recovered from COVID-19. Source material: PBMCs or T cells enriched from blood (not recorded which). The chain uses TRBV12-5 and TRBJ2-3, with 7 positions matching TRBD2. CDR3 bases: TGTGCTAGTGCCCTCCGGGGGGTCACAGATACGCAGTATTTT. It codes for CASALRGVTDTQYF.